One sample yielded the 27 T cell receptor beta chains listed below, sequenced in a study of lymphopenia after photon versus proton radiotherapy. Clones were sequenced by immunoSEQ multiplex PCR, and TCRdb holds only the in-frame ones, with some missing. The data hold approximately 35,000 clones, with roughly nine tenths observed a single time. The sequences come from peripheral blood, collected from a patient treated with photon-based radiotherapy. These receptors came from a woman aged 45-65 years with pancreatic cancer.

CDR3 DNA sequence: TGTGCCAGCAGACCTAGGGGGGGCGGCCAAAACATTCAGTACTTC. As protein: CASRPRGGGQNIQYF. The V and J genes are TRBV19 and TRBJ2-4, with TRBD2 as a possible D gene (7 bases). The germline CDR1 and CDR2 sequences are LNHDA and SQIVND (reference sequence). CDR3 length equals 15 residues. Trimming took off 9 bases at V and 5 bases at J, with 20 bases between the two ends. The full variable domain, rest sourced from reference TRBV19 and TRBJ2-4, is DGGITQSPKYLFRKEGQNVTLSCEQNLNHDAMYWYRQDPGQGLRLIYYSQIVNDFQKGDIAEGYSVSREKKESFPLTVTSAQKNPTAFYLCASRPRGGGQNIQYFGAGTRLSVL.

The genes are TRBV27 and TRBJ2-1; TRBD2 matches at 12 bases. Losses at the gene ends were 6 bases for V and 8 bases for J; bases not matched to a gene: 5. Germline V gives CDR1 MNHEY, CDR2 SMNVEV (reference sequence). The CDR3 loop spans 14 amino acids. Here the CDR3 reads CASRASGRVYEQFF. CDR3 DNA sequence: TGTGCCAGCAGGGCTAGCGGGAGGGTCTATGAGCAGTTCTTC.

Written as DNA, the CDR3 is TGTGCCAGTAGTCGGCGGAGCCAAGAGACCCAGTACTTC. Translating it yields CASSRRSQETQYF. The chain is built from TRBV19 and TRBJ2-5; D is uncertain. Germline V CDR1 and CDR2: LNHDA, SQIVND (reference sequence). CDR3 length equals 13 residues. Trimming took off 5 bases at V and 1 base at J, with 8 bases between the two ends. The complete variable domain, with remaining parts taken from reference TRBV19 and TRBJ2-5, reads DGGITQSPKYLFRKEGQNVTLSCEQNLNHDAMYWYRQDPGQGLRLIYYSQIVNDFQKGDIAEGYSVSREKKESFPLTVTSAQKNPTAFYLCASSRRSQETQYFGPGTRLLVL.

The CDR3 reads CASSFFLAGEGSSYNEQFF. Here the CDR3 DNA reads TGTGCCAGCAGCTTCTTCCTAGCGGGAGAGGGGTCCTCCTACAATGAGCAGTTCTTC. The chain has TRBV7-8 and TRBJ2-1; 10 bases are shared with TRBD2. Unmatched junction bases numbered 11, after V lost 3 bases and J lost 0 bases. Germline lookup yields CDR1 SGHVS and CDR2 FQNEAQ. This CDR3 is 19 amino acids long.

This chain links TRBV10-2 with TRBJ1-1, with D perhaps TRBD1 (6 bases). The germline V gene has CDR1 WSHSY and CDR2 SAAADI. This CDR3 region has 12 residues. With 3 bases removed from V and 8 bases from J, the gap between germline ends came to 10 bases. Here the CDR3 reads CASSDLGGEAFF. For the CDR3, the DNA is TGCGCCAGCAGTGATCTGGGGGGCGAAGCTTTCTTT.

V and J are TRBV30 and TRBJ2-6, with D maybe TRBD1 (5 bases). CDR1 and CDR2 from the germline V gene are GTSNPN and SVGIG (reference sequence). Trimming removed 0 bases at V and 3 bases at J, with 6 bases between. This CDR3 is built from 14 residues. The CDR3: CAWSVGVGANVLTF. In DNA, the CDR3 is TGTGCCTGGAGTGTAGGGGTTGGGGCCAACGTCCTGACTTTC.

This chain uses TRBV6-6 with TRBJ2-7; D possibly corresponds to TRBD2 (7 bases). Germline V gene lookup returns CDR1 MNHNY and CDR2 SVGAGI (reference sequence). The CDR3 extends over 15 amino acids. V was clipped by 6 bases and J by 1 base, with 16 bases between them. The chain's CDR3 is CASRLGRGASYEQYF. CDR3 DNA: TGTGCCAGCAGGTTGGGCCGGGGGGCGTCCTACGAGCAGTACTTC.

The J gene is TRBJ1-3, the V gene TRBV29-1; possible D gene TRBD1, 5 bases. This CDR3 has 14 amino acids. V dropped 1 base and J dropped 3 bases, with 10 bases sitting between them. In germline, CDR1 is SQVTM, CDR2 ANQGSEA. The CDR3 DNA is TGCAGCGTTGAAGGGGGGTTGGGTGGAAACACCATATATTTT. Translated: CSVEGGLGGNTIYF.

This rearrangement joins TRBV29-1 to TRBJ2-3, with 15 bases aligning to TRBD2. V lost 3 bases to trimming and J lost 4 bases; unmatched junction nucleotides: 5. Germline V gives CDR1 SQVTM, CDR2 ANQGSEA. This CDR3 has 16 amino acids. CDR3 protein: CSVDGLAGGRADTQYF. In DNA, the CDR3 is TGCAGCGTTGACGGACTAGCGGGAGGGAGGGCAGATACGCAGTATTTT.

This sequence joins TRBV30 and TRBJ2-2; TRBD2 agrees at 13 bases. J gave up 7 bases and V 0 bases, and 5 bases lay outside the gene matches. Per the germline V gene, CDR1 is GTSNPN and CDR2 is SVGIG (reference sequence). This CDR3 region has 16 residues. CDR3 sequence reads: CAWSVRTSGSIGELFF. The CDR3 region has the DNA TGTGCCTGGAGTGTAAGGACTAGCGGGAGTATCGGGGAGCTGTTTTTT.

J is TRBJ2-5 and V is TRBV10-2; tentative D call: TRBD2 (6 bases). The CDR3 loop spans 16 amino acids. Per the germline V gene, CDR1 is WSHSY and CDR2 is SAAADI. V was cut by 3 bases and J by 0 bases, with 14 bases left in between. The CDR3 protein is CASSEPGTQDQETQYF. The CDR3 DNA follows: TGCGCCAGCAGTGAACCCGGGACTCAAGACCAAGAGACCCAGTACTTC.

A remark on this clone: Relative to the germline gene, one junction end is altered; a read error may explain this. V gene TRBV2 combines with J gene TRBJ2-7; unclear D gene. This CDR3 has 14 residues. The germline gives CDR1 SNHLY, CDR2 FYNNEI. As DNA, the CDR3 is TGTGCCAGCAGCCTCTCAAGGTCTCAACGAGCAGTGGACTTC. It yields the protein CASSLSRSQRAVDF.

The chain employs TRBV5-1 and TRBJ2-3, with 9 bases identical to TRBD2. The trim removed 4 bases at V and 2 bases at J, leaving 8 bases unmatched. This CDR3 is 16 amino acids long. Germline CDR1 is SGHRS and CDR2 is YFSETQ. The CDR3 is CASSPFSSGNTDTQYF. CDR3 DNA: TGCGCCAGCAGCCCATTCTCTAGCGGGAACACAGATACGCAGTATTTT.

CDR3 amino acids: CASSTRLPSQETQYF. The CDR3, as DNA: TGTGCCAGCAGCACAAGACTCCCTTCCCAAGAGACCCAGTACTTC. The V and J genes are TRBV7-8 and TRBJ2-5; D unclear. The CDR3 is 15 residues long. Germline V lookup: CDR1 SGHVS, CDR2 FQNEAQ. V dropped 5 bases and J dropped 1 base, with 14 bases sitting between them.

The V gene is TRBV7-9, the J gene TRBJ2-7, with D maybe TRBD1 (5 bases). V was pared by 1 base and J by 2 bases, with 9 bases between. Germline V gene data show CDR1 as SEHNR and CDR2 as FQNEAQ (reference sequence). The CDR3 has 14 residues. CDR3 region: CASSLGPGTYEQYF. The CDR3 DNA reads as TGTGCCAGCAGCTTAGGCCCAGGGACCTACGAGCAGTACTTC.

The rearrangement uses TRBV5-8 and TRBJ1-5, with D unclear. This CDR3 is built from 14 residues. The germline CDR1 and CDR2 sequences are SGHTS and YDEGEE. V was pared by 0 bases and J by 7 bases, with 11 bases between. The CDR3 reads CASSLGQLRQPQHF. The CDR3 DNA reads as TGTGCCAGCAGCTTGGGACAATTAAGACAGCCCCAGCATTTT.

The CDR3 is CASSAPLLSGANVLTF. The CDR3 DNA is TGTGCCAGCAGTGCCCCTCTATTATCTGGGGCCAACGTCCTGACTTTC. This sequence joins TRBV25-1 and TRBJ2-6; D is ambiguous. Per germline, CDR1 MGHDK and CDR2 SYGVNS. The CDR3 is 16 residues long. The ends were cut back, 4 bases at V and 1 base at J, with 11 bases in the middle.

CDR3 bases: TGTGCCAGCAGGGGACTAGGGGGATCGGAGCAGTACTTC. This encodes CASRGLGGSEQYF. The gene calls are TRBV2 and TRBJ2-7, with 8 bases lining up with TRBD2. Losses at the gene ends were 6 bases for V and 7 bases for J; bases not matched to a gene: 8. Germline CDR1 reads SNHLY; CDR2 reads FYNNEI. This CDR3 has 13 amino acids.

CDR3 DNA sequence: TGTGCCAGCAGCGAGGGACTAGCGGGAGTCGAGACCCAGTACTTC. Amino acid sequence: CASSEGLAGVETQYF. The chain recombines TRBV11-3 with TRBJ2-5; 14 bases match TRBD2. The CDR3 runs 15 residues. Germline CDR1 is SGHNT and CDR2 is YENEEA. V lost 5 bases, J lost 5 bases, and 4 bases stayed unmatched.

Only one count was recorded for this clone. The gene calls are TRBV4-3 and TRBJ2-1; 9 positions agree with TRBD2. The length of the CDR3 is 19 residues. Unmatched junction bases numbered 9, after V lost 0 bases and J lost 0 bases. Germline CDR1 LGHNA, CDR2 YSLEER. The CDR3 region has the DNA TGCGCCAGCAGCCAAGAAGGAGGGCTAGCGGGAAGCTCCTACAATGAGCAGTTCTTC. Encoded protein: CASSQEGGLAGSSYNEQFF.

This chain links TRBV15 with TRBJ2-1, with 7 bases lining up with TRBD2. The germline CDR1 and CDR2 sequences are LNHNV and YYDKDF (reference sequence). The CDR3 runs to 17 residues. Trimming took 0 bases from V and 0 from J; bases not matched to a gene: 5. The CDR3 is CATSREWGGSSYNEQFF. The CDR3 DNA follows: TGTGCCACCAGCAGAGAGTGGGGGGGTAGCTCCTACAATGAGCAGTTCTTC.

The rearrangement uses TRBV28 and TRBJ2-6; no firm D call. Trimming removed 3 bases from V and 2 bases from J, with 5 bases in between. Germline V CDR1 and CDR2: MDHEN, SYDVKM. This CDR3 spans 14 amino acids. CDR3 residues: CASSFQAGANVLTF. The CDR3 DNA is TGTGCCAGCAGTTTCCAGGCTGGGGCCAACGTCCTGACTTTC.

V is TRBV29-1 and J is TRBJ2-1, with a weak D call TRBD2 (7 bases). V was shortened by 4 bases and J by 0 bases, with 10 bases between the two germline ends. The germline V gene has CDR1 SQVTM and CDR2 ANQGSEA. The CDR3 is 14 amino acids. CDR3 region: CSVVRGASYNEQFF. The CDR3 bases are TGCAGCGTTGTTCGGGGGGCCTCCTACAATGAGCAGTTCTTC.

The V call is TRBV5-1, the J call TRBJ1-4, with D hard to call. The CDR3 has 15 residues. CDR1 is SGHRS, CDR2 YFSETQ, per germline. Trimming took off 0 bases at V and 3 bases at J, with 9 bases between the two ends. CDR3 nucleotide sequence: TGCGCCAGCAGCTTGGGATCGGGTTCTAATGAAAAACTGTTTTTT. Its translation: CASSLGSGSNEKLFF.

The V call is TRBV11-2, the J call TRBJ2-5; D is unresolved. Germline values: CDR1 SGHAT, CDR2 FQNNGV. Between the trimmed V and J ends, which lost 6 bases and 2 bases, there was a span of 16 bases. The CDR3 contains 15 residues. The CDR3 DNA reads TGTGCCAGCAGTTCTAATCCGTTAGGGCAAGAGACCCAGTACTTC. Translated, it gives CASSSNPLGQETQYF.

The chain couples TRBV9 to TRBJ2-1; no definite D call. V was pared by 0 bases and J by 7 bases, with 23 bases between. Germline lookup yields CDR1 SGDLS and CDR2 YYNGEE. The CDR3 has 18 amino acids. Here the CDR3 reads CASSVEDGRPTPRNEQFF. In DNA form, the CDR3 reads TGTGCCAGCAGCGTAGAGGATGGCCGACCAACGCCCCGTAATGAGCAGTTCTTC.

The rearrangement links TRBV15 to TRBJ2-2; D may be TRBD1 (5 bases). This CDR3 has 15 residues. The V end was cut by 1 base, the J end by 4 bases, with 10 bases between. Germline-derived CDR1 and CDR2 are LNHNV and YYDKDF (reference sequence). The CDR3 DNA follows: TGTGCCACCAGCAGAGTAGGGGATATCACCGGGGAGCTGTTTTTT. It encodes CATSRVGDITGELFF.